A single sample is the source of the 5 T cell receptor beta chains below, sequenced in a study of vaccination and CD4 T cells after COVID-19. For these TCRs, the target antigens are not known. Cultured CD4+ T cells had their DNA profiled by the Oncomine TCR Beta short-read assay. TCRdb ran MiXCR on the PCR reads and lists one entry per CDR3 protein. This table holds some 13,000 distinct CDR3 sequences, roughly 39% found once. The treatment is: approximately nine-day PBMC culture with coronavirus spike peptide pools or control peptides (ViraFEST assay). Sequenced sample: CD4+ T cells from blood, cultured in vitro. These receptors came from a human donor who had recovered from COVID-19.

The V call is TRBV5-4, the J call TRBJ1-1; TRBD1 is a possible D gene (6 bases). CDR1 is SGHNT and CDR2 is YYREEE in the germline V gene (reference sequence). CDR3 length equals 13 residues. Deletions cut 7 bases from V and 2 bases from J, with 12 bases between. For the CDR3, the DNA is TGTGCCAGCCAGGGGAGGGTTAACACTGAAGCTTTCTTT. The encoded protein is CASQGRVNTEAFF.

The chain couples TRBV6-5 to TRBJ1-5, with 8 bases aligning to TRBD1. The CDR3 has 13 amino acids. CDR1 MNHEY and CDR2 SVGAGI come from the germline V gene. Germline trimming cut 4 bases from V and 4 bases from J; bases unmatched to any gene: 0. CDR3 sequence (DNA): TGTGCCAGCAGTTGGACAGGGAATCAGCCCCAGCATTTT. This codes for CASSWTGNQPQHF.

The chain joins TRBV15 to TRBJ1-2, with D unresolved. The germline CDR1 and CDR2 sequences are LNHNV and YYDKDF (reference sequence). Trimming removed 1 base from V and 6 bases from J, with 6 bases in between. CDR3 length: 12 amino acids. The CDR3 here is CATSRARDGYTF. In DNA form, the CDR3 reads TGTGCCACCAGCAGAGCAAGGGATGGCTACACCTTC. Full variable domain (remainder filled in from reference TRBV15 and TRBJ1-2): DAMVIQNPRYQVTQFGKPVTLSCSQTLNHNVMYWYQQKSSQAPKLLFHYYDKDFNNEADTPDNFQSRRPNTSFCFLDIRSPGLGDTAMYLCATSRARDGYTFGSGTRLTVV.

This clonotype was found a few times. The V and J genes are TRBV10-3 and TRBJ2-7, with D possibly TRBD1 on 5 matching bases. There are 16 residues in the CDR3. The germline gives CDR1 ENHRY, CDR2 SYGVKD. V was pared by 6 bases and J by 2 bases, with 20 bases between. CDR3 sequence: CAIRNVQGPRAYEQYF. The DNA for the CDR3 is TGTGCCATCAGAAACGTCCAGGGTCCGAGAGCCTACGAGCAGTACTTC.

The rearrangement uses TRBV6-1 and TRBJ2-3; 8 bases match TRBD2. V shed 9 bases and J 2 bases; nucleotides not matched to a gene: 13. CDR1 is MNHNS, CDR2 SASEGT, per germline. The CDR3 is made up of 16 amino acids. The CDR3 protein is CASRSLAGLFTDTQYF. The CDR3 bases are TGTGCCAGTCGGTCTTTAGCGGGGCTATTCACAGATACGCAGTATTTT.